This T cell receptor (beta chain) was obtained from a study of shared clonotypes between healthy human individuals. This table comes from immunoSEQ multiplex PCR, and its TCRdb copy is limited to in-frame clones, with some not included. The data hold 180,000 or so clones, with 90% to 95% observed a single time. The germline gives CDR1 MDHEN, CDR2 SYDVKM. The ends were cut back, 5 bases at V and 2 bases at J, with 13 bases in the middle. This CDR3 region has 15 residues. Input material: naive CD4+ T cells sorted from blood. Documented subset: CD45RA+ positively selected. The chain carries TRBV28 and TRBJ1-3; no clear D. The TCR originated in a woman younger than 45 in good health. CDR3 sequence: CASSPTRVAGNTIYF. In DNA form, the CDR3 reads TGTGCCAGCAGTCCAACAAGGGTTGCTGGAAACACCATATATTTT.